Sample share makes the clone carrying this T cell receptor (beta chain) medium-sized. The sample originates from a study of T cell changes during pregnancy in multiple sclerosis. Some clones are missing from TCRdb's copy, which holds only in-frame ones; the method was immunoSEQ multiplex PCR. This table holds about 27,000 clones, around nine tenths found once. The CDR3 totals 15 residues. V shed 0 bases and J shed 5 bases, with 14 bases lying between them. The material was CD8+ T cells from peripheral blood mononuclear cells, obtained in the second trimester of pregnancy. V usage is TRBV23-1 and J usage is TRBJ2-7, with D perhaps TRBD1 (5 bases). TRBV23-1 is placed among ORFs of uncertain function. This sequence was found in a female donor with multiple sclerosis, enrolled in a pregnancy study. The CDR3 reads CASSQSGRVGNEQYF. CDR3 nucleotide sequence: TGCGCCAGCAGTCAATCGGGCAGGGTGGGTAACGAGCAGTACTTC.